This T cell receptor (beta chain) was documented in a study of molecular identifiers for immune sequencing clone quantification. This CDR3 region has 18 residues. Per germline, CDR1 MNHEY and CDR2 SVGAGI. Trimming removed 6 bases from V and 0 bases from J, with 22 bases in between. TCRdb reprocessed the PCR reads with MiXCR, giving one entry per CDR3 protein. The repertoire includes 600,000 to 650,000 distinct CDR3 sequences, just under 20% of them detected once, and 0.7% to 1% sits in the top ten. This clonotype was picked up many times. The chain has TRBV6-5 and TRBJ2-3; maybe TRBD1 (5 bases). The material sequenced was naive CD8+ T cells from blood, with Jurkat cell RNA spiked in. Subset reported: FACS-sorted CD8+CD4-CCR7+CD45RA+ naive T cells. The receptor's source is a human donor in good health. Some libraries in this study had Jurkat cell RNA spiked in. The CDR3 loop reads CASRPLRLGPLSTDTQYF. In nucleotides, the CDR3 is TGTGCCAGCAGACCCCTACGTTTGGGGCCCTTGAGCACAGATACGCAGTATTTT.